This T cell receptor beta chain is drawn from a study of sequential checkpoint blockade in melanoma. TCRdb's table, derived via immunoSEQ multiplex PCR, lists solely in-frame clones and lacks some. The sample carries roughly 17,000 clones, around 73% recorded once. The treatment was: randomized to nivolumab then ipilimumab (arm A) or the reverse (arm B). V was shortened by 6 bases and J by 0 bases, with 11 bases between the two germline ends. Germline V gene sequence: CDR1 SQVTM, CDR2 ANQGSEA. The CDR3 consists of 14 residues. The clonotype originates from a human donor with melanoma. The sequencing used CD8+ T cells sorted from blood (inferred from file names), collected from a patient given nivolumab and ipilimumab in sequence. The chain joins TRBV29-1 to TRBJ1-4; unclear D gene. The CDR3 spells CSVTSGATNEKLFF. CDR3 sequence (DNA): TGCAGCGTAACCTCGGGTGCAACTAATGAAAAACTGTTTTTT. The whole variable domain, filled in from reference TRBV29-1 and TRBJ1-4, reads SAVISQKPSRDICQRGTSLTIQCQVDSQVTMMFWYRQQPGQSLTLIATANQGSEATYESGFVIDKFPISRPNLTFSTLTVSNMSPEDSSIYLCSVTSGATNEKLFFGSGTQLSVL.